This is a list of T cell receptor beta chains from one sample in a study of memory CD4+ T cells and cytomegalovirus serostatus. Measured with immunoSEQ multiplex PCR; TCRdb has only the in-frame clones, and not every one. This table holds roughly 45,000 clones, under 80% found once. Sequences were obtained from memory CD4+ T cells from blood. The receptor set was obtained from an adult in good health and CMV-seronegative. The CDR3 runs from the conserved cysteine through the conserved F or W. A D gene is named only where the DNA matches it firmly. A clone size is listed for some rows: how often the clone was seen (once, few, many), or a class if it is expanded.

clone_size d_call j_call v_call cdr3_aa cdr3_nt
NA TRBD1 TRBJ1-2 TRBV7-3 CASSLGPGQNYGYTF TGTGCCAGCAGCTTGGGACCGGGACAGAACTATGGCTACACCTTC
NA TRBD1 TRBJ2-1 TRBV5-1 CASSLFGTGTYNEQFF TGCGCCAGCAGCTTGTTCGGGACAGGGACTTACAATGAGCAGTTCTTC
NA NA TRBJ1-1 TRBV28 CASSSDSTSGAFF TGTGCCAGCAGCTCCGACAGCACAAGCGGCGCTTTCTTT
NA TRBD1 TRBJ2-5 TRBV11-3 CASSLEGQQQETQYF TGTGCCAGCAGCTTAGAGGGACAGCAACAAGAGACCCAGTACTTC
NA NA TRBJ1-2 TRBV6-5 CASRDPGQVDYGYTF TGTGCCAGCAGAGACCCCGGGCAGGTCGACTATGGCTACACCTTC
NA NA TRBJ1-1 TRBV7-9 CASSLDHGNTEAFF TGTGCCAGCAGCTTAGACCACGGGAACACTGAAGCTTTCTTT
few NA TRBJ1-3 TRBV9 CASSAIALRGHGNTIYF TGTGCCAGCAGCGCCATAGCGCTTCGGGGCCATGGAAACACCATATATTTT
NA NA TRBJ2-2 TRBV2 CASSSTTVDTGELFF TGTGCCAGCAGCTCAACGACGGTAGACACCGGGGAGCTGTTTTTT
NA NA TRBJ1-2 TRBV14 CASSRGPFGGYTF TGTGCCAGCAGCCGCGGGCCCTTTGGGGGCTACACCTTC
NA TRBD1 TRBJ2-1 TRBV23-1 CASSQKQGAQKNEQFF TGCGCCAGCAGTCAAAAACAGGGGGCGCAGAAAAATGAGCAGTTCTTC